This entry features one TCR beta chain sequence. The antigen is undetermined. The data are from a study of cytomegalovirus exposure and HLA in healthy donors. The PCR ran on 60 Vbeta and 13 Jbeta primers. The assay was immunoSEQ multiplex PCR, and TCRdb's table has in-frame clones only and misses some. The sample lists 120,000 or so clones; 65% to 80% were seen once. Whole-study results and caveats: A few chains tied to CMV proved CMV antigen-specific in vitro. Within an earlier analysis, most TCR beta V segments proved productive either about 90% or about 30% of the time.

This receptor was obtained from a man younger than 40 in good health and CMV-seronegative. Material: PBMCs.

In nucleotides, the CDR3 is TGCGCCAGCAGTGAGTCTTGTCAGGCAAATTCACCCCTCCACTTT. Translated: CASSESCQANSPLHF. The rearrangement uses TRBV10-1 and TRBJ1-6; no clear D gene. Trimming took 0 bases from V and 7 from J, leaving 10 bases between them. CDR3 length equals 15 residues. Germline values: CDR1 WNHNN, CDR2 SYGVQD (reference sequence).